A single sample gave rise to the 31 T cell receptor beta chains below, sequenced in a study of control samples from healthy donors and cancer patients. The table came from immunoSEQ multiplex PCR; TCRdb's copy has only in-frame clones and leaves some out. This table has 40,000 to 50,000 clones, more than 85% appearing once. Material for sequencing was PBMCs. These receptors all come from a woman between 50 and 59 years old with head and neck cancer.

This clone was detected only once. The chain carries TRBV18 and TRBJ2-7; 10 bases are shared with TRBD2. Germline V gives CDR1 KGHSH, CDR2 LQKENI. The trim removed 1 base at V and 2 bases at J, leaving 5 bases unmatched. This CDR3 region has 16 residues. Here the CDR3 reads CASSPQYTSGAYEQYF. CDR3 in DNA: TGTGCCAGCTCACCACAGTACACTAGCGGGGCCTACGAGCAGTACTTC. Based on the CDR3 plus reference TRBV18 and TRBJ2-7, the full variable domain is NAGVMQNPRHLVRRRGQEARLRCSPMKGHSHVYWYRQLPEEGLKFMVYLQKENIIDESGMPKERFSAEFPKEGPSILRIQQVVRGDSAAYFCASSPQYTSGAYEQYFGPGTRLTVT.

CDR3 protein: CASSLLGGETQYF. In nucleotides, the CDR3 is TGTGCCAGCAGTTTATTAGGAGGTGAGACCCAGTACTTC. This chain uses TRBV12-3 or TRBV12-4 with TRBJ2-5, with D tentatively TRBD2 (5 bases). The length of the CDR3 is 13 residues. Trimming removed 2 bases from V and 5 bases from J, with 9 bases in between.

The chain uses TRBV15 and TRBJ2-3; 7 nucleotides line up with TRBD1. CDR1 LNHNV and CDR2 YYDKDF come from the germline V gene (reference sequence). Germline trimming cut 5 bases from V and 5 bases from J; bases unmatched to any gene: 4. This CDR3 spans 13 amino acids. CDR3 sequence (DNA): TGTGCCACCAGCCAAAGACAGGGAGATACGCAGTATTTT. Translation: CATSQRQGDTQYF.

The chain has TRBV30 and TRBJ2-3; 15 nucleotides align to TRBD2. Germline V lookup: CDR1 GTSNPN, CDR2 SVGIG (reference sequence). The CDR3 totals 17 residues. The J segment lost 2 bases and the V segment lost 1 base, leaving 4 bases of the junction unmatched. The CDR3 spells CAWSAGLAGGFTDTQYF. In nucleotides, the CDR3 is TGTGCCTGGAGTGCGGGACTAGCGGGGGGTTTCACAGATACGCAGTATTTT.

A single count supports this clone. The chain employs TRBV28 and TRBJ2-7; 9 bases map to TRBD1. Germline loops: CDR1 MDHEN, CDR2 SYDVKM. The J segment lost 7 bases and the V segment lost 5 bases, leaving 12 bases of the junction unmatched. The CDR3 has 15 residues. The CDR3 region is CASSGAGTGSWEQYF. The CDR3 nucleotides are TGTGCCAGCAGTGGGGCGGGGACAGGGTCGTGGGAGCAGTACTTC.

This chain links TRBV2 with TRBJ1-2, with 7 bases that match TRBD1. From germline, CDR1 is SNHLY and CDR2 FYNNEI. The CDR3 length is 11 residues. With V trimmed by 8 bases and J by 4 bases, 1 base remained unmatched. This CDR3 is CASGQVYGYTF. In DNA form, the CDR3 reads TGTGCCAGCGGACAGGTCTATGGCTACACCTTC.

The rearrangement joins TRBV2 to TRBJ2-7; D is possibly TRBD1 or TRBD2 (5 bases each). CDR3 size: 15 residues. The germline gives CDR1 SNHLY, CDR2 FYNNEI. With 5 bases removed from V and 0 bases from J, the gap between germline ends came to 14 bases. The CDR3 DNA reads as TGTGCCAGCAGTCTTCTCGGGACGGACTCCTACGAGCAGTACTTC. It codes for CASSLLGTDSYEQYF.

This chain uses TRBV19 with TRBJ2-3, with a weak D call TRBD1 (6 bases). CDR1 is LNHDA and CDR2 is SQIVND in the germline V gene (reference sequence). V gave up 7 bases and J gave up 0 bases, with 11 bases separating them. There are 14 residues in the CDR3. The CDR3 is CASNRQVSTDTQYF. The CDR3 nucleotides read TGTGCCAGTAATAGACAGGTCAGCACAGATACGCAGTATTTT. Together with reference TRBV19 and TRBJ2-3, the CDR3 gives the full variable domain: DGGITQSPKYLFRKEGQNVTLSCEQNLNHDAMYWYRQDPGQGLRLIYYSQIVNDFQKGDIAEGYSVSREKKESFPLTVTSAQKNPTAFYLCASNRQVSTDTQYFGPGTRLTVL.

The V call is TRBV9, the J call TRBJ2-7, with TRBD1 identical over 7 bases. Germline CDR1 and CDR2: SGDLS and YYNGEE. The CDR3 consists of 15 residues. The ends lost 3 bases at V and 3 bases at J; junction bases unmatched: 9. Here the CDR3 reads CASSEGTARHYEQYF. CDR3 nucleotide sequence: TGTGCCAGCAGCGAGGGGACAGCACGGCACTACGAGCAGTACTTC.

The CDR3 bases are TGTGCCAGCTCACCGAAGGGGGGAGCTTTCTTT. It codes for CASSPKGGAFF. The chain links TRBV18 to TRBJ1-1, with a tentative D call TRBD1 (6 bases). Germline V gene sequence: CDR1 KGHSH, CDR2 LQKENI. V was trimmed by 3 bases and J by 10 bases, leaving 9 bases between them. The CDR3 consists of 11 residues.

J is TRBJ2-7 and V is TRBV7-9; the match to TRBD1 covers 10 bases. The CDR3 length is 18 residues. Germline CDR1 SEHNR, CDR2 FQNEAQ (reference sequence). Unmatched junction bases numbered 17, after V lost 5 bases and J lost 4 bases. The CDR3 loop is CASSTIPGQGFGYYEQYF. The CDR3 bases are TGTGCCAGCAGCACTATACCGGGACAGGGGTTCGGGTATTACGAGCAGTACTTC.

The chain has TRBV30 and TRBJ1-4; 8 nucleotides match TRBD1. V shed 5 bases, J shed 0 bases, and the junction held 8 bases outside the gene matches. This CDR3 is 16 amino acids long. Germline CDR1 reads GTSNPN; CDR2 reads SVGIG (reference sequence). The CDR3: CAWQGQGATTNEKLFF. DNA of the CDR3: TGTGCCTGGCAGGGGCAGGGGGCCACAACTAATGAAAAACTGTTTTTT.

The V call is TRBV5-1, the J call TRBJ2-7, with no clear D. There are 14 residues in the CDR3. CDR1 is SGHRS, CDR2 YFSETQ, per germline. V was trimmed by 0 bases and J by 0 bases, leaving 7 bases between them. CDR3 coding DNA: TGCGCCAGCAGCTTGGACGGAAGCTCCTACGAGCAGTACTTC. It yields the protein CASSLDGSSYEQYF.

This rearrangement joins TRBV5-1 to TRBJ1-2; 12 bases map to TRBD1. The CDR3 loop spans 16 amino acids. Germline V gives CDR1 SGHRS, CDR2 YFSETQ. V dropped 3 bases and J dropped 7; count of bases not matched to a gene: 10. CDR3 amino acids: CASSSGQGAIGGGYTF. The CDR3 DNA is TGCGCCAGCAGCTCGGGACAGGGGGCAATTGGAGGTGGCTACACCTTC.

The CDR3, as DNA: TGTGCCAGTAGTATAGTCGGACCGACAGGGCTAGCTAACTATGGCTACACCTTC. Amino acids: CASSIVGPTGLANYGYTF. This chain joins TRBV19 and TRBJ1-2, with TRBD1 matching over 7 bases. V lost 1 base to trimming and J lost 0 bases; unmatched junction nucleotides: 11. The CDR3 runs 18 residues. Germline CDR1 reads LNHDA; CDR2 reads SQIVND (reference sequence).

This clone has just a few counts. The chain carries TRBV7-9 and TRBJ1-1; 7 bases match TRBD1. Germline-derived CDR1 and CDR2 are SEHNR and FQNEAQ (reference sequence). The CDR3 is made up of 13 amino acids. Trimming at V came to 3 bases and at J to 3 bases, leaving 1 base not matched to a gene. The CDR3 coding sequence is TGTGCCAGCAGCTTCGGACAGGACACTGAAGCTTTCTTT. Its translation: CASSFGQDTEAFF.

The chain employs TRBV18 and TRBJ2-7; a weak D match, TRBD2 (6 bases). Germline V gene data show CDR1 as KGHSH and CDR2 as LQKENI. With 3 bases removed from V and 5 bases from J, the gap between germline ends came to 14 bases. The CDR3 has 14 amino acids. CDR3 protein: CASSPGTGGDEQYF. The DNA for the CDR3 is TGTGCCAGCTCACCGGGAACCGGGGGAGACGAGCAGTACTTC.

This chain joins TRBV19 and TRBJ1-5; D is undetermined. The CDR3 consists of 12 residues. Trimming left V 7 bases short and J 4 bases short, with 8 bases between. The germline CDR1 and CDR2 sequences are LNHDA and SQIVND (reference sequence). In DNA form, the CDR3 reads TGTGCCAGTAACAAAGGAAATCAGCCCCAGCATTTT. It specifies CASNKGNQPQHF. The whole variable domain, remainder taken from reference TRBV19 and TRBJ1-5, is DGGITQSPKYLFRKEGQNVTLSCEQNLNHDAMYWYRQDPGQGLRLIYYSQIVNDFQKGDIAEGYSVSREKKESFPLTVTSAQKNPTAFYLCASNKGNQPQHFGDGTRLSIL.

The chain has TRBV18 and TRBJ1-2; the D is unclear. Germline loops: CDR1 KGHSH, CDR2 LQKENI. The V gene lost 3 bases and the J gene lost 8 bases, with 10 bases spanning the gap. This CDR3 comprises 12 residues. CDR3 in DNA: TGTGCCAGCTCACCGGACGAATGGGGCTACACCTTC. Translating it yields CASSPDEWGYTF.

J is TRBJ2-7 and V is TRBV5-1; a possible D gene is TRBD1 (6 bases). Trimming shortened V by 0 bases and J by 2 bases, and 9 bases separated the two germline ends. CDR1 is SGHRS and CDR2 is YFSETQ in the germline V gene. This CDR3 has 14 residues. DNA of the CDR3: TGCGCCAGCAGCTTGGCACAGGGCCCCTACGAGCAGTACTTC. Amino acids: CASSLAQGPYEQYF.

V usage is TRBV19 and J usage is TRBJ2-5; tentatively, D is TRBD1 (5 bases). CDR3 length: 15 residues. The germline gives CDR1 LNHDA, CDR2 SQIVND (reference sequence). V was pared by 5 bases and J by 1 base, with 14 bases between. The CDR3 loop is CASSAWTDIQETQYF. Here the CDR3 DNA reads TGTGCCAGTAGTGCTTGGACGGACATCCAAGAGACCCAGTACTTC.

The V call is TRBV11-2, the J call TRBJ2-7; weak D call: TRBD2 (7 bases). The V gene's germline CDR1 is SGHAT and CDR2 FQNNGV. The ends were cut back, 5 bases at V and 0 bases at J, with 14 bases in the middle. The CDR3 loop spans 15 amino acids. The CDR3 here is CASSPLGGASYEQYF. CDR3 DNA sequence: TGTGCCAGCAGCCCCCTGGGGGGGGCCTCCTACGAGCAGTACTTC.

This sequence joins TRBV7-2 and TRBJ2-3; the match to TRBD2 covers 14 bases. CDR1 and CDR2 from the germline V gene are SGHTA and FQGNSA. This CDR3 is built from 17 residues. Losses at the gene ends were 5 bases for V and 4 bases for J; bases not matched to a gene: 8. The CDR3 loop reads CASSPGTSGSSPDTQYF. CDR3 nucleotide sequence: TGTGCCAGCAGCCCCGGGACTAGCGGGAGCTCCCCAGATACGCAGTATTTT.

The CDR3 loop is CASSPLTEPYEQYF. The CDR3 region has the DNA TGTGCCAGCAGTCCGTTGACAGAGCCCTACGAGCAGTACTTC. The V and J genes are TRBV28 and TRBJ2-7, with D possibly being TRBD1 (5 bases). The CDR3 is made up of 14 amino acids. V lost 5 bases and J lost 2, with 13 bases in between. Germline V CDR1 and CDR2: MDHEN, SYDVKM.

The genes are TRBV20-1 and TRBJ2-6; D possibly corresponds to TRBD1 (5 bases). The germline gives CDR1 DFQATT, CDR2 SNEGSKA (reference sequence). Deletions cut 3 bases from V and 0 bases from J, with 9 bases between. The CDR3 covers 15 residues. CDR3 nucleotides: TGCAGTGCTAGTAGGGGCCGCTCTGGGGCCAACGTCCTGACTTTC. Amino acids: CSASRGRSGANVLTF.

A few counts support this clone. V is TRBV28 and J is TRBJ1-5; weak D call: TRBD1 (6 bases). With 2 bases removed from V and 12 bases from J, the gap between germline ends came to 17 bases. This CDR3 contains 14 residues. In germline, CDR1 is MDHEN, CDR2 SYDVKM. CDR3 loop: CASSLRQVLSGQHF. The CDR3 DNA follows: TGTGCCAGCAGTTTAAGACAGGTATTGTCTGGCCAGCATTTT.

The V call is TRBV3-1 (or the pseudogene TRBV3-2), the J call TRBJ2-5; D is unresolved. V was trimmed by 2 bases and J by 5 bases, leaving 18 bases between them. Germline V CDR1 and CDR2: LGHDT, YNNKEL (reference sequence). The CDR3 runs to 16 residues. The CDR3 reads CASSQNRRGFEETQYF. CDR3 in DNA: TGTGCCAGCAGCCAAAACCGCCGAGGATTTGAGGAGACCCAGTACTTC.

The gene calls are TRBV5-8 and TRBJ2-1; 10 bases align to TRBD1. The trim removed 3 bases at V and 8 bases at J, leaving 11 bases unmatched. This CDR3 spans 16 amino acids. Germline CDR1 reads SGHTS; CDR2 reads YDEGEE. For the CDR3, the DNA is TGTGCCAGCAGCTGGATACTGACAGGGGGCTTCGATGAGCAGTTCTTC. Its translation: CASSWILTGGFDEQFF.

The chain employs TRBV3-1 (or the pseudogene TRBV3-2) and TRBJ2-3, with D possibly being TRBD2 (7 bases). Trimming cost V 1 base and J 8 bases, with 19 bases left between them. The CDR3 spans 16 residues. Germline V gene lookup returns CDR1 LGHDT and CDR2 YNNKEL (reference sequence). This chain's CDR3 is CASSQGGGGLTGTQYF. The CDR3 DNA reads TGTGCCAGCAGCCAAGGTGGCGGGGGCTTGACGGGTACGCAGTATTTT.

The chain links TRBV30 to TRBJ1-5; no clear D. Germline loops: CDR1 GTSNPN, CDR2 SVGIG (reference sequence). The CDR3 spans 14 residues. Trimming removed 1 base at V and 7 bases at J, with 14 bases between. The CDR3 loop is CAWSADRGGQPQHF. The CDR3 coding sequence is TGTGCCTGGAGTGCAGACCGGGGAGGCCAGCCCCAGCATTTT.

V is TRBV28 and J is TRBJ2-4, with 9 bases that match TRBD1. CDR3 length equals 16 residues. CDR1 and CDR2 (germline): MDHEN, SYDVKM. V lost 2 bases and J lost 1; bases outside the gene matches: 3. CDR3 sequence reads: CASSLDRGIAKNIQYF. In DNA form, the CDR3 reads TGTGCCAGCAGTTTAGACAGGGGGATCGCCAAAAACATTCAGTACTTC.